Listed below are T cell receptor beta chains from one sample, sequenced in a study of a mutant IDH1 vaccine in newly diagnosed glioma. These TCRs' antigens remain unknown. Measured with immunoSEQ multiplex PCR; TCRdb has only the in-frame clones, and not every one. The sample consists of fewer than 35,000 clones, around 89% of them appearing once. The specimen comprised PBMCs, sampled from a glioma patient whose treatment included an IDH1 peptide vaccine. The receptors come from a man between 18 and 35 years old with glioma. The CDR3 runs from the conserved cysteine through the conserved F or W. The order of the fields is clone size, V gene, J gene, CDR3 length, D gene, CDR3 protein, CDR3 DNA. The D gene is left open where the match is weak. Some rows have no size entry. The others give once, few or many, or a class for an expanded clone.

NA	TRBV5-8	TRBJ1-1	13	NA	CASRPLGRDEAFF	TGTGCCAGCAGGCCCCTTGGGAGGGATGAAGCTTTCTTT
NA	TRBV5-1	TRBJ1-2	16	NA	CASSEQGQAEHYGYTF	TGCGCCAGCAGCGAGCAGGGGCAAGCGGAGCACTATGGCTACACCTTC
once	TRBV30	TRBJ1-2	13	NA	CAWSVGFNYGYTF	TGTGCCTGGAGTGTAGGGTTTAACTATGGCTACACCTTC
NA	TRBV2	TRBJ2-3	17	TRBD2	CASSDTSGISGTDTQYF	TGTGCCAGCAGTGACACTAGCGGGATCTCTGGCACAGATACGCAGTATTTT
few	TRBV27	TRBJ1-1	14	NA	CASSLSGPDTEAFF	TGTGCCAGCAGTTTATCAGGGCCGGACACTGAAGCTTTCTTT
NA	TRBV4-3	TRBJ2-7	15	TRBD2	CASSQGLAQTYEQYF	TGCGCCAGCAGCCAAGGACTAGCGCAGACCTACGAGCAGTACTTC
NA	TRBV29-1	TRBJ1-2	12	NA	CSVEDRNYGYTF	TGCAGCGTTGAGGACAGAAACTATGGCTACACCTTC
NA	TRBV5-6	TRBJ2-2	16	NA	CASSLATASNTGELFF	TGTGCCAGCAGCTTGGCGACAGCTTCGAACACCGGGGAGCTGTTTTTT
few	TRBV6-1	TRBJ1-2	12	NA	CASSALGDGYTF	TGTGCCAGCAGTGCCCTTGGGGACGGCTACACCTTC
NA	TRBV29-1	TRBJ2-3	18	TRBD2	CSVEDPQTTSGSTDTQYF	TGCAGCGTTGAAGACCCTCAAACAACTAGCGGGAGCACAGATACGCAGTATTTT
NA	TRBV10-2	TRBJ2-1	14	NA	CATSVGLESNEQFF	TGCGCCACCTCCGTGGGGCTAGAGTCGAATGAGCAGTTCTTC
NA	TRBV4-3	TRBJ2-1	15	NA	CASSPSSGAYNEQFF	TGCGCCAGCAGCCCCTCAAGCGGTGCATACAATGAGCAGTTCTTC
NA	TRBV15	TRBJ1-2	14	TRBD1	CATSRDRENYGYTF	TGTGCCACCAGCAGGGACAGGGAGAACTATGGCTACACCTTC
NA	TRBV4-3	TRBJ2-7	17	NA	CASSQEPPQLVSHEQYF	TGCGCCAGCAGCCAAGAACCCCCCCAGTTGGTCTCCCACGAGCAGTACTTC
NA	TRBV30	TRBJ2-7	13	TRBD2	CATTSGRPYEQYF	TGTGCCACGACTAGCGGGAGGCCTTACGAGCAGTACTTC
NA	TRBV25-1	TRBJ2-7	16	TRBD1	CASSEYARTGQYEQYF	TGTGCCAGCAGTGAATACGCCCGGACAGGGCAATACGAGCAGTACTTC
few	TRBV2	TRBJ1-1	16	TRBD1	CASSEAGQGMNTEAFF	TGTGCCAGCAGTGAAGCGGGACAGGGAATGAACACTGAAGCTTTCTTT
NA	TRBV6-5	TRBJ1-5	12	NA	CASSFLYQPQHF	TGTGCCAGCAGTTTCCTTTATCAGCCCCAGCATTTT
NA	TRBV5-1	TRBJ1-2	15	NA	CASSYWDGNGGGYTF	TGCGCCAGCAGCTATTGGGACGGAAACGGCGGGGGCTACACCTTC
once	TRBV6-4	TRBJ2-3	13	TRBD2	CASGAGHTDTQYF	TGTGCCAGCGGAGCGGGGCACACAGATACGCAGTATTTT
NA	TRBV30	TRBJ2-1	12	TRBD1	CACRDRVRSQFF	TGTGCCTGCCGGGACAGGGTGCGGTCGCAGTTCTTC
NA	TRBV6-5	TRBJ1-1	14	NA	CASRLYGRGTEAFF	TGTGCCAGCAGGTTATACGGACGGGGCACTGAAGCTTTCTTT
NA	TRBV7-8	TRBJ2-3	15	TRBD2	CASSLGSGITDTQYF	TGTGCCAGCAGCTTGGGTAGCGGGATCACAGATACGCAGTATTTT
NA	TRBV7-9	TRBJ1-1	13	NA	CASSLQMNTEAFF	TGTGCCAGCAGCTTACAGATGAACACTGAAGCTTTCTTT
NA	TRBV4-1	TRBJ2-7	13	NA	CASSQDVAYEQYF	TGCGCCAGCAGCCAAGACGTCGCCTACGAGCAGTACTTC
NA	TRBV10-1	TRBJ2-6	16	NA	CASSTIAQSRANVLTF	TGCGCCAGCAGTACGATCGCACAAAGTCGGGCCAACGTCCTGACTTTC
NA	TRBV5-8	TRBJ2-7	13	NA	CASLIGMRTEQYF	TGTGCCAGCCTAATAGGGATGAGGACCGAGCAGTACTTC
NA	TRBV20-1	TRBJ1-2	11	NA	CSARSVTGYTF	TGCAGTGCTCGGTCGGTAACCGGCTACACCTTC
NA	TRBV15	TRBJ1-5	13	NA	CATSRGLNQPQHF	TGTGCCACCAGCAGGGGACTCAATCAGCCCCAGCATTTT
NA	TRBV5-5	TRBJ2-7	14	NA	CASSVRLVTHEQYF	TGTGCCAGCAGCGTCCGGTTGGTAACCCACGAGCAGTACTTC
NA	TRBV5-4	TRBJ2-1	16	TRBD2	CASSFGDGRANNEQFF	TGTGCCAGCAGCTTTGGGGACGGGAGGGCCAACAATGAGCAGTTCTTC
NA	TRBV5-4	TRBJ2-4	15	NA	CASSLDVRAKNIQYF	TGTGCCAGCAGCTTGGACGTACGGGCCAAAAACATTCAGTACTTC
NA	TRBV10-3	TRBJ2-3	12	NA	CAISESEGKRSF	TGTGCCATCAGTGAGTCGGAGGGGAAACGAAGCTTT
NA	TRBV4-3	TRBJ2-7	14	TRBD1	CASSQGQGLGEQYF	TGCGCCAGCAGCCAGGGACAGGGGCTAGGCGAGCAGTACTTC
NA	TRBV9	TRBJ2-2	17	TRBD2	CASPRGPASGSSGELFF	TGTGCCAGCCCCAGAGGTCCTGCTAGCGGGAGCTCCGGGGAGCTGTTTTTT
NA	TRBV6-1	TRBJ2-3	12	NA	CASTTQADTQYF	TGTGCCAGCACAACACAGGCAGATACGCAGTATTTT
NA	TRBV2	TRBJ1-5	13	NA	CASRDGRNQPQHF	TGTGCCAGCAGGGACGGCCGCAATCAGCCCCAGCATTTT
NA	TRBV10-1	TRBJ2-5	13	NA	CASSELGKETQYF	TGCGCCAGCAGTGAGCTGGGAAAGGAGACCCAGTACTTC
NA	TRBV6-5	TRBJ2-3	13	NA	CASRRTYTDTQYF	TGTGCCAGCAGACGGACCTACACAGATACGCAGTATTTT
NA	TRBV4-2	TRBJ2-6	18	TRBD2	CASSHGTSYSSGANVLTF	TGTGCCAGCAGCCACGGGACTAGCTACAGCTCTGGGGCCAACGTCCTGACTTTC
NA	TRBV18	TRBJ2-5	16	NA	CASSRRRQKYQETQYF	TGTGCCAGCTCACGAAGACGGCAGAAGTACCAAGAGACCCAGTACTTC
NA	TRBV19	TRBJ1-1	12	NA	CASSMDGLEAFF	TGTGCCAGTAGTATGGACGGACTTGAAGCTTTCTTT
NA	TRBV7-9	TRBJ1-3	12	NA	CASSFRENTIYF	TGTGCCAGCAGCTTCAGGGAAAACACCATATATTTT
NA	TRBV7-2	TRBJ1-2	16	TRBD1	CASSLRDSIWRYGYTF	TGTGCCAGCAGCTTAAGGGACAGCATCTGGCGCTATGGCTACACCTTC
NA	TRBV4-3	TRBJ1-3	17	NA	CASSQDLRTSSGNTIYF	TGCGCCAGCAGCCAAGATCTAAGGACATCCTCTGGAAACACCATATATTTT
NA	TRBV6-4	TRBJ2-7	13	NA	CASSQGAGFEQYF	TGTGCCAGCAGCCAGGGAGCTGGATTCGAGCAGTACTTC
NA	TRBV30	TRBJ1-4	17	NA	CAWSDRPIRRLGEKLFF	TGTGCCTGGAGTGACCGGCCGATCAGGCGTTTGGGTGAAAAACTGTTTTTT
NA	TRBV5-1	TRBJ1-2	16	NA	CASSVTGPTSPYGYTF	TGCGCCAGCAGCGTCACCGGGCCAACCTCGCCCTATGGCTACACCTTC
NA	TRBV27	TRBJ1-2	11	NA	CASRSVSGYTF	TGTGCCAGCAGGTCCGTCTCAGGCTACACCTTC
NA	TRBV30	TRBJ1-1	14	NA	CAGEGGMTNTEAFF	TGTGCCGGCGAGGGAGGGATGACGAACACTGAAGCTTTCTTT
NA	TRBV7-9	TRBJ1-1	13	NA	CASSSGINTEAFF	TGTGCCAGCAGCTCTGGGATCAACACTGAAGCTTTCTTT
NA	TRBV19	TRBJ2-3	16	TRBD2	CASSGGLAGFTDTQYF	TGTGCCAGTAGCGGGGGACTAGCGGGTTTCACAGATACGCAGTATTTT